This T cell receptor beta chain was profiled in a study of long-term antiretroviral therapy in people with HIV. Study background: When the earliest samples were collected, ART was typically delayed until CD4 counts fell.

V lost 0 bases and J lost 5, with 10 bases in between. Germline V gene sequence: CDR1 MNHEY, CDR2 SVGAGI. The CDR3 is 15 amino acids. A note on this clone: What it binds is unknown.

With survey level as its setting, the immunoSEQ assay was v3.0. The table came from immunoSEQ multiplex PCR; TCRdb's copy has only in-frame clones and leaves some out. This sample carries more than 20,000 clones, 84% of them seen once, and the ten largest clones take around 20%. Findings and limits, study-wide: HIV repertoires covered narrower CDR3 length ranges than controls did. Diversity increased after ART yet remained lower than in transplant donor controls.

Sequenced here: unsorted PBMCs, sampled 0.5 years before starting antiretroviral therapy. This clonotype was obtained from a middle-aged man with HIV. The chain couples TRBV6-5 to TRBJ1-4; D may be TRBD1 (6 bases). This chain's CDR3 is CASSYSWGANEKLFF. CDR3 DNA sequence: TGTGCCAGCAGTTACTCGTGGGGGGCGAATGAAAAACTGTTTTTT.